This T cell receptor (beta chain) stems from a study of cytomegalovirus exposure and HLA in healthy donors. Study-wide points: Apart from CMV serostatus, no immune exposure information was available. Associated with cytomegalovirus, according to the listing, were around 160 TCR beta chains.

Comment on this clone: Its specificity is unknown.

The PCR ran on 60 Vbeta and 13 Jbeta primers. The method was immunoSEQ multiplex PCR; TCRdb's version includes in-frame clones alone and lacks a portion of them. The sample lists approximately 130,000 clones; 60% to 85% were seen once. Donors in the study were healthy people who gave bone marrow. CDR1 SEHNR and CDR2 FQNEAQ come from the germline V gene (reference sequence). The CDR3 totals 15 residues. V dropped 0 bases and J dropped 8; count of bases not matched to a gene: 6. This clonotype originated in a man aged 25 to 40 in good health and CMV-seronegative. V and J are TRBV7-9 and TRBJ2-1; 8 bases fit TRBD1. The sequencing sample was made of PBMCs. CDR3 sequence: CASSLADRVMDEQFF. The CDR3 DNA reads TGTGCCAGCAGCTTAGCGGACAGGGTAATGGATGAGCAGTTCTTC.